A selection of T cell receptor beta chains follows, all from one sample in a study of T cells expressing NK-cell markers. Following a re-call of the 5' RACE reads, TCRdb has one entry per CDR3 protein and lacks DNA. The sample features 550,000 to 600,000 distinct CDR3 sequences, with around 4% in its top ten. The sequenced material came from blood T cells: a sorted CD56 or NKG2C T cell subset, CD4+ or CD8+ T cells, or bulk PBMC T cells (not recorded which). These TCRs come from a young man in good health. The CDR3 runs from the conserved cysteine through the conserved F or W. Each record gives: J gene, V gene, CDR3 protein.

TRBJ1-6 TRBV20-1 CSARRGGENSALHF
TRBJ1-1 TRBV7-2 CASSPGSGMNTEAFF
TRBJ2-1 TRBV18 CASSRTSGSGWYNEQFF
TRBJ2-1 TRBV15 CATRGQLFYNEQFF
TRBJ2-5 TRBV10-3 CAISEAGPIETQYF
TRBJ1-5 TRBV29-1 CSVRGTDSNQPQHF
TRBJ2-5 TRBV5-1 CASSHAGEVGETQYF
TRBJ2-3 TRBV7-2 CASSLALTGGIGDTQYF
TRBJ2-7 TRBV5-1 CASSLPGQHLGRVEQYF
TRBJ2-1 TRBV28 CASRRLAGHNEQFF
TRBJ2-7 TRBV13 CASRLYGGEQYF
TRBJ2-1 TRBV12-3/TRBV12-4 CASSTSGSSRFF
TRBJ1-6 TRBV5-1 CASTPQDRNSPLHF
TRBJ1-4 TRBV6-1 CASNRPGTVRTEKLFF
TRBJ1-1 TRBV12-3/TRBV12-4 CASNPGEGMNTEAFF
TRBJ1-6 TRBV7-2 CASSLAGQIPNSPLHF
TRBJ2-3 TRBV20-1 CSARAPPPGGTDTQYF
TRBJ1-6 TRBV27 CASRLAAYNSPLHF
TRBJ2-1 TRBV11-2 CASSLDRLAGVSDEQFF
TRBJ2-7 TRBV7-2 CASSSLPGTASGEQYF
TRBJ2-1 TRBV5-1 CASSLALMGVGFNEQFF
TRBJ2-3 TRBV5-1 CASSLDRGSGDTQYF
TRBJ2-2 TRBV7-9 CASTPGRTSNTGELFF
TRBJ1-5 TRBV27 CASSENRDKYQPQHF
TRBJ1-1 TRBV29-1 CSVEVDRVGAEAFF
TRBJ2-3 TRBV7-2 CASSLRLGVSDTQYF
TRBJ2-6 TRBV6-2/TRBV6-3 CASSPGTGETGANVLTF
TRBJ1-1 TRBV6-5 CASSYRRVDTEAFF